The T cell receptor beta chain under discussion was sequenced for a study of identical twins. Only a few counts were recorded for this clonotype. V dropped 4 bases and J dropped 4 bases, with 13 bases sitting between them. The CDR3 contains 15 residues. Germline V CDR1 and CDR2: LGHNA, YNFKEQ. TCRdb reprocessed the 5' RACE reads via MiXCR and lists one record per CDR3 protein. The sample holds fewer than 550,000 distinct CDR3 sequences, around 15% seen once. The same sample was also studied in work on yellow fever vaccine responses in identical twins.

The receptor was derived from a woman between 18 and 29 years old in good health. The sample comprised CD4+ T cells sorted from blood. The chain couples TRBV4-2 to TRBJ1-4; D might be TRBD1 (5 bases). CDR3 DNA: TGTGCCAGCAGCCCAGCGGGGCAGAGTAATGAAAAACTGTTTTTT. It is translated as CASSPAGQSNEKLFF.